This entry lists 6 T cell receptor beta chains sequenced from one sample in a study of a mutant IDH1 vaccine in newly diagnosed glioma. TCRdb keeps only in-frame clones here, not all; method: immunoSEQ multiplex PCR. Counted here are about 54,000 clones, over 70% occurring once; the ten biggest clones make up roughly 1.4%. For these TCRs, the target antigens are not known. Time point of the sample: week 23, last vaccination. Doses consisted of 300 ug of mutant IDH1 20-mer peptide each, paired with topical imiquimod. Here the sequenced sample was PBMCs, taken from a glioma patient whose treatment included an IDH1 peptide vaccine. The receptors were gathered from a middle-aged man with glioma.

The chain employs TRBV15 and TRBJ2-1, with TRBD1 matching 7 bases. Per germline, CDR1 LNHNV and CDR2 YYDKDF (reference sequence). Trimming at V came to 0 bases and at J to 6 bases, leaving 11 bases not matched to a gene. The CDR3 is made up of 17 amino acids. Here the CDR3 DNA reads TGTGCCACCAGCAGAGATAAACCAGGGGGATACTCCAATGAGCAGTTCTTC. It encodes CATSRDKPGGYSNEQFF.

The rearrangement joins TRBV5-6 to TRBJ2-1; D not certain. The V and J ends lost 3 bases and 4 bases respectively, with 8 bases between them. The CDR3 runs to 13 residues. CDR1 SGHDT and CDR2 YYEEEE come from the germline V gene. This CDR3 is CASSSSSYNEQFF. CDR3 coding DNA: TGTGCCAGCAGCTCCAGCAGTTACAATGAGCAGTTCTTC.

This rearrangement joins TRBV4-1 to TRBJ2-6, with D possibly TRBD1 on 6 matching bases. Deletions cut 0 bases from V and 1 base from J, with 7 bases between. Germline V lookup: CDR1 MGHRA, CDR2 YSYEKL. The CDR3 has 16 amino acids. The CDR3 here is CASSQDRGSGANVLTF. CDR3 bases: TGCGCCAGCAGCCAAGACAGGGGTTCTGGGGCCAACGTCCTGACTTTC.

The chain links TRBV13 to TRBJ2-7; tentatively, D is TRBD1 or TRBD2 (5 bases each). The CDR3 contains 15 residues. Germline V gene lookup returns CDR1 PRHDT and CDR2 FYEKMQ (reference sequence). V gave up 0 bases and J gave up 5 bases, with 14 bases separating them. The CDR3 loop reads CASSLGRGAINEQYF. CDR3 nucleotide sequence: TGTGCCAGCAGCTTAGGCCGAGGGGCTATCAACGAGCAGTACTTC.

This rearrangement joins TRBV18 to TRBJ2-3; 9 nucleotides match TRBD2. The V segment lost 1 base and the J segment 1 base; nucleotides outside the gene matches: 9. The CDR3 spans 18 residues. The V gene's germline CDR1 is KGHSH and CDR2 LQKENI. In DNA, the CDR3 is TGTGCCAGCTCACCACTCAGCGGGAGGACTCTTGGCACAGATACGCAGTATTTT. Amino acids: CASSPLSGRTLGTDTQYF.

The rearrangement links TRBV11-2 to TRBJ2-7; TRBD1 agrees at 8 bases. V dropped 3 bases and J dropped 0; count of bases not matched to a gene: 4. From germline, CDR1 is SGHAT and CDR2 FQNNGV. The CDR3 totals 15 residues. CDR3 region: CASSFQGAPSYEQYF. The CDR3, as DNA: TGTGCCAGCAGCTTCCAGGGGGCTCCCTCCTACGAGCAGTACTTC.